This T cell receptor beta chain was documented in a study of cytomegalovirus exposure and HLA in healthy donors. With 60 Vbeta and 13 Jbeta primers, the PCR was carried out. The protocol was immunoSEQ multiplex PCR, while the TCRdb copy is restricted to in-frame clones and leaves out a portion. This repertoire includes fewer than 150,000 clones. Trimming took off 5 bases at V and 0 bases at J, with 13 bases between the two ends. Germline V lookup: CDR1 MNHNY, CDR2 SVGAGI (reference sequence). The CDR3 spans 16 residues. The chain is built from TRBV6-6 and TRBJ1-4; no clear D gene. The sample was PBMCs. The TCR comes from a man between 40 and 49 years old in good health and CMV-seronegative. The CDR3 coding sequence is TGTGCCAGCAGTCAACTTGGAGGTACAACTAATGAAAAACTGTTTTTT. Translated: CASSQLGGTTNEKLFF.